The 27 T cell receptor beta chains given below trace back to one sample, sequenced in a study of cytomegalovirus exposure and HLA in healthy donors. With 60 Vbeta and 13 Jbeta primers, the PCR was carried out. Some clones are missing from TCRdb's copy, which holds only in-frame ones; the method was immunoSEQ multiplex PCR. Among more than 95,000 clones, 60% to 85% were seen once, and the ten largest hold 1.2%. Sequencing input: PBMCs. Receptors originate from a female donor in good health and CMV-seronegative.

Here the CDR3 reads CASSPTRQGSPDGYTF. The CDR3 DNA reads TGTGCCAGCAGTCCTACGCGACAGGGATCCCCGGATGGCTACACCTTC. This chain joins TRBV28 and TRBJ1-2, with 7 bases lining up with TRBD1. Trimming cost V 5 bases and J 6 bases; bases outside gene matches: 15. This CDR3 has 16 amino acids. Germline V CDR1 and CDR2: MDHEN, SYDVKM.

This clone was detected only a few times. CDR3 DNA sequence: TGCGCCAGCAGGGGAGTCCTAACAGCCGATACGCAGTATTTT. As protein: CASRGVLTADTQYF. This chain links TRBV5-1 with TRBJ2-3; TRBD2 might be the D (5 bases). Per germline, CDR1 SGHRS and CDR2 YFSETQ. The CDR3 extends over 14 amino acids. Deletions cut 5 bases from V and 6 bases from J, with 16 bases between.

This chain connects TRBV6-1 to TRBJ2-7, with 13 bases lining up with TRBD2. V shed 3 bases, J shed 7 bases, and the junction held 6 bases outside the gene matches. The length of the CDR3 is 15 residues. Germline V gives CDR1 MNHNS, CDR2 SASEGT. CDR3 DNA sequence: TGTGCCAGCAGTGAGTGGGGACTAGCGGGAAATGAGCAGTACTTC. Residues: CASSEWGLAGNEQYF.

The J gene is TRBJ1-4, the V gene TRBV28; possible D gene TRBD1, 5 bases. V lost 2 bases to trimming and J lost 7 bases, with 11 bases between them. The germline gives CDR1 MDHEN, CDR2 SYDVKM. This CDR3 spans 14 amino acids. This chain's CDR3 is CASSLGWRGEKLFF. CDR3 nucleotides: TGTGCCAGCAGTTTAGGGTGGAGGGGTGAAAAACTGTTTTTT.

The chain links TRBV5-1 to TRBJ1-6; 7 bases match TRBD1. Germline CDR1 SGHRS, CDR2 YFSETQ. The CDR3 is 15 residues long. V shed 3 bases, J shed 5 bases, and the junction held 5 bases outside the gene matches. The CDR3 sequence is CASSSRDSHNSPLHF. The CDR3 region has the DNA TGCGCCAGCAGCTCGAGGGACAGCCATAATTCACCCCTCCACTTT.

The chain uses TRBV7-3 and TRBJ2-5; 10 bases fit TRBD2. CDR3 length: 15 residues. The junction had 3 bases not matched to a gene; V was cut back by 5 bases and J by 0 bases. CDR1 is SGHTA and CDR2 is FQGTGA in the germline V gene. As DNA, the CDR3 is TGTGCCAGCAGCAAGGGACTAGCGCACCAAGAGACCCAGTACTTC. Protein product: CASSKGLAHQETQYF.

The gene calls are TRBV5-1 and TRBJ2-2, with 7 nucleotides matching TRBD2. Germline values: CDR1 SGHRS, CDR2 YFSETQ. The CDR3 loop spans 15 amino acids. With 4 bases clipped from V and 6 bases from J, the junction kept 9 bases outside the gene matches. The CDR3 loop is CASSHGLGRAGELFF. Here the CDR3 DNA reads TGCGCCAGCAGCCACGGACTAGGGAGGGCCGGGGAGCTGTTTTTT. Variable domain in full (rest from reference TRBV5-1 and TRBJ2-2): KAGVTQTPRYLIKTRGQQVTLSCSPISGHRSVSWYQQTPGQGLQFLFEYFSETQRNKGNFPGRFSGRQFSNSRSEMNVSTLELGDSALYLCASSHGLGRAGELFFGEGSRLTVL.

This chain connects TRBV6-1 to TRBJ2-1; 8 positions agree with TRBD1. Germline V gives CDR1 MNHNS, CDR2 SASEGT. V gave up 2 bases and J gave up 6 bases; unmatched junction bases: 15. The CDR3 extends over 18 amino acids. CDR3 nucleotides: TGTGCCAGCAGTGAAATCCCAGGGGGCAGGGGGCGAGGCAATGAGCAGTTCTTC. Amino acids: CASSEIPGGRGRGNEQFF.

The chain employs TRBV7-9 and TRBJ2-3; weak D call: TRBD1 (5 bases). This CDR3 is built from 16 residues. V was cut by 5 bases and J by 0 bases, with 15 bases left in between. CDR1 is SEHNR, CDR2 FQNEAQ, per germline (reference sequence). The CDR3 reads CASSPRGGPSTDTQYF. The CDR3 DNA reads TGTGCCAGCAGCCCTAGGGGTGGTCCTAGCACAGATACGCAGTATTTT. Full variable domain (missing parts from reference TRBV7-9 and TRBJ2-3): DTGVSQNPRHKITKRGQNVTFRCDPISEHNRLYWYRQTLGQGPEFLTYFQNEAQLEKSRLLSDRFSAERPKGSFSTLEIQRTEQGDSAMYLCASSPRGGPSTDTQYFGPGTRLTVL.

The chain recombines TRBV7-2 with TRBJ1-2, with 7 bases identical to TRBD1. This CDR3 comprises 14 residues. Germline CDR1 reads SGHTA; CDR2 reads FQGNSA. The V and J ends lost 5 bases and 8 bases, in that order; junction bases with no gene match: 11. The CDR3 region is CASSPRQGIGGYTF. CDR3 DNA sequence: TGTGCCAGCAGCCCACGACAGGGAATAGGCGGCTACACCTTC.

The chain is built from TRBV6-6 and TRBJ1-5, with 11 positions matching TRBD1. The CDR3 sequence is 15 residues long. Unmatched junction bases numbered 3, after V lost 7 bases and J lost 1 base. CDR1 and CDR2 (germline): MNHNY, SVGAGI (reference sequence). Here the CDR3 reads CASTGQGASNQPQHF. As DNA, the CDR3 is TGTGCCAGCACCGGACAGGGGGCGAGCAATCAGCCCCAGCATTTT.

This clone was seen a handful of times. This chain joins TRBV11-2 and TRBJ2-1; 15 bases fit TRBD2. The junction had 4 bases not matched to a gene; V was cut back by 5 bases and J by 2 bases. The germline gives CDR1 SGHAT, CDR2 FQNNGV. The CDR3 runs to 17 residues. The CDR3 loop is CASSTRTSGRAYNEQFF. In DNA, the CDR3 is TGTGCCAGCAGCACCCGGACTAGCGGGAGGGCCTACAATGAGCAGTTCTTC.

The rearrangement links TRBV6-1 to TRBJ2-2; D unresolved. The CDR3 runs to 13 residues. Per germline, CDR1 MNHNS and CDR2 SASEGT. The ends were cut back, 4 bases at V and 4 bases at J, with 7 bases in the middle. The CDR3 bases are TGTGCCAGCAGTGTACAGATCACCGGGGAGCTGTTTTTT. This encodes CASSVQITGELFF.

CDR3 in amino acids: CASSLAQVSGNTIYF. DNA of the CDR3: TGTGCCAGCAGCTTAGCACAGGTCTCTGGAAACACCATATATTTT. This chain joins TRBV11-2 and TRBJ1-3; TRBD1 might be the D (5 bases). Germline CDR1 SGHAT, CDR2 FQNNGV. V dropped 1 base and J dropped 0 bases, with 7 bases sitting between them. The CDR3 is 15 residues long.

The J gene is TRBJ1-5, the V gene TRBV7-9; D perhaps matches TRBD1 (5 bases). Germline V lookup: CDR1 SEHNR, CDR2 FQNEAQ (reference sequence). CDR3 length: 13 amino acids. V gave up 5 bases and J gave up 4 bases, with 9 bases separating them. CDR3 protein: CASSRGWNQPQHF. CDR3 DNA: TGTGCCAGCAGCCGGGGGTGGAATCAGCCCCAGCATTTT.

The chain is built from TRBV21-1 and TRBJ2-3; the listed D gene, TRBD2, was not tested against the DNA. TRBV21-1 is a listed pseudogene. This CDR3 comprises 16 residues. The CDR3 loop is CAGGGPQPPAPGTQYF. As DNA, the CDR3 is TGTGCCGGGGGGGGGCCTCAACCCCCGGCGCCCGGTACGCAGTATTTT.

This chain links TRBV5-5 with TRBJ2-2, with D perhaps TRBD1 (5 bases). The CDR3 consists of 13 residues. Germline CDR1 reads SGHKS; CDR2 reads YYEKEE (reference sequence). Trimming left V 3 bases short and J 4 bases short, with 7 bases between. The CDR3 nucleotides are TGTGCCAGCAGCTCCAGGGTCACCGGGGAGCTGTTTTTT. Amino acid sequence: CASSSRVTGELFF.

This rearrangement joins TRBV2 to TRBJ2-7; no clear D gene. This CDR3 region has 11 residues. Germline CDR1 SNHLY, CDR2 FYNNEI. The V end was cut by 7 bases, the J end by 3 bases, with 7 bases between. CDR3 residues: CASNPVYEQYF. CDR3 sequence (DNA): TGTGCCAGCAACCCAGTCTACGAGCAGTACTTC.

The chain links TRBV9 to TRBJ1-2; TRBD1 aligns across 7 bases. Trimming at V came to 0 bases and at J to 8 bases, leaving 19 bases not matched to a gene. The CDR3 is 18 residues long. The germline V gene encodes CDR1 SGDLS and CDR2 YYNGEE. Here the CDR3 DNA reads TGTGCCAGCAGCGTAGAGGGGGCGTGGGCTAGCCCTGCATGGGGCTACACCTTC. It codes for CASSVEGAWASPAWGYTF.

The gene calls are TRBV6-6 and TRBJ1-2; 9 nucleotides align to TRBD1. V shed 4 bases and J 6 bases; nucleotides not matched to a gene: 6. CDR1 is MNHNY and CDR2 is SVGAGI in the germline V gene (reference sequence). There are 14 residues in the CDR3. This CDR3 reads CASSSANRGHGYTF. The CDR3 DNA sequence: TGTGCCAGCAGTTCGGCCAACAGGGGGCATGGCTACACCTTC.

The chain carries TRBV7-8 and TRBJ2-1; TRBD1 agrees at 8 bases. The CDR3 has 15 amino acids. Germline V lookup: CDR1 SGHVS, CDR2 FQNEAQ. V trimming: 5 bases; J trimming: 8 bases; junction bases outside the gene matches: 11. CDR3 sequence reads: CASSAGDRSIYEQFF. The DNA of the CDR3 is TGTGCCAGCAGCGCTGGGGACAGGAGTATTTATGAGCAGTTCTTC. Full variable domain (outside the CDR3, taken from reference TRBV7-8 and TRBJ2-1): GAGVSQSPRYKVAKRGQDVALRCDPISGHVSLFWYQQALGQGPEFLTYFQNEAQLDKSGLPSDRFFAERPEGSVSTLKIQRTQQEDSAVYLCASSAGDRSIYEQFFGPGTRLTVL.

V is TRBV29-1 and J is TRBJ1-3; TRBD1 aligns across 7 bases. The CDR3 runs to 15 residues. V gave up 3 bases and J gave up 0 bases; unmatched junction bases: 5. Germline V lookup: CDR1 SQVTM, CDR2 ANQGSEA. The CDR3 loop reads CSVERGTDSGNTIYF. The DNA for the CDR3 is TGCAGCGTTGAGCGAGGGACAGACTCTGGAAACACCATATATTTT. Complete variable domain (other parts from reference TRBV29-1 and TRBJ1-3): SAVISQKPSRDICQRGTSLTIQCQVDSQVTMMFWYRQQPGQSLTLIATANQGSEATYESGFVIDKFPISRPNLTFSTLTVSNMSPEDSSIYLCSVERGTDSGNTIYFGEGSWLTVV.

This chain joins TRBV21-1 and TRBJ2-6; whether TRBD2, the table's D call, matches the DNA was not checked. TRBV21-1 is described as a pseudogene. This CDR3 has 15 amino acids. Written as DNA, the CDR3 is TGTGCCAGCACCCCGATACTCTCTGGGGCCAACGTCCTGACTTTC. Its protein product is CASTPILSGANVLTF.

Regarding this clone: Other DNA sequences in the same sample also yield this CDR3. This chain links TRBV11-2 with TRBJ2-7; D is uncertain. The CDR3 has 12 amino acids. Trimming cost V 3 bases and J 3 bases, with 6 bases left between them. The germline V gene has CDR1 SGHAT and CDR2 FQNNGV. The CDR3 here is CASSFSLYEQYF. The CDR3 DNA reads as TGTGCCAGCAGCTTTAGTCTCTACGAGCAGTACTTC. Together with reference TRBV11-2 and TRBJ2-7, the CDR3 gives the full variable domain: EAGVAQSPRYKIIEKRQSVAFWCNPISGHATLYWYQQILGQGPKLLIQFQNNGVVDDSQLPKDRFSAERLKGVDSTLKIQPAKLEDSAVYLCASSFSLYEQYFGPGTRLTVT.

The V call is TRBV29-1, the J call TRBJ2-7; 8 nucleotides align to TRBD2. Looked up from germline, CDR1 is SQVTM and CDR2 is ANQGSEA. V lost 4 bases and J lost 2; bases outside the gene matches: 4. The CDR3 sequence is 13 residues long. CDR3: CSVVSSGAYEQYF. The CDR3 bases are TGCAGCGTTGTAAGTAGCGGGGCCTACGAGCAGTACTTC.

Remarks on this clone: A read error may account for a junction end that differs from germline. V is TRBV7-2 and J is TRBJ2-6; a possible D gene is TRBD1 (5 bases). Looked up from germline, CDR1 is SGHTA and CDR2 is FQGNSA. This CDR3 comprises 16 residues. The CDR3 protein is CASSLSRGRGANGLTF. Written as DNA, the CDR3 is TGTGCCAGCAGCTTATCTAGGGGTCGTGGGGCCAACGGCCTGACTTTC. The full variable domain, completed using reference TRBV7-2 and TRBJ2-6, is GAGVSQSPSNKVTEKGKDVELRCDPISGHTALYWYRQSLGQGLEFLIYFQGNSAPDKSGLPSDRFSAERTGGSVSTLTIQRTQQEDSAVYLCASSLSRGRGANGLTFGAGSRLTVL.

This clone was seen a handful of times. The chain links TRBV11-3 to TRBJ2-5; TRBD2 is a possible D gene (5 bases). The length of the CDR3 is 14 residues. From germline, CDR1 is SGHNT and CDR2 YENEEA. V lost 3 bases and J 0 bases, leaving 8 bases between the germline ends. This CDR3 reads CASSLGRNQETQYF. CDR3 nucleotide sequence: TGTGCCAGCAGCTTGGGGAGAAACCAAGAGACCCAGTACTTC. Looking up the rest from reference TRBV11-3 and TRBJ2-5 gives the full variable domain: EAGVVQSPRYKIIEKKQPVAFWCNPISGHNTLYWYLQNLGQGPELLIRYENEEAVDDSQLPKDRFSAERLKGVDSTLKIQPAELGDSAVYLCASSLGRNQETQYFGPGTRLLVL.